Below are 13 T cell receptor beta chains sequenced from a single sample in a study of cytomegalovirus exposure and HLA in healthy donors. This PCR relied on a set of 60 Vbeta primers and 13 Jbeta primers. TCRdb's copy holds only in-frame clones and misses some; the assay was immunoSEQ multiplex PCR. The data contain approximately 180,000 clones, more than 75% of them singletons. The sample was PBMCs. The receptors were sampled from a woman younger than 30 in good health and CMV-seronegative.

V is TRBV5-5 and J is TRBJ2-3, with TRBD2 matching over 8 bases. This CDR3 comprises 18 residues. Trimming cost V 4 bases and J 1 base; bases outside gene matches: 14. Per germline, CDR1 SGHKS and CDR2 YYEKEE (reference sequence). The CDR3 DNA sequence: TGTGCCAGCAGCGCTAAGATGGTCCGGGAGGGACGCACAGATACGCAGTATTTT. This gives the protein CASSAKMVREGRTDTQYF.

This sequence joins TRBV7-6 and TRBJ2-1, with 16 bases identical to TRBD2. The CDR3 has 19 residues. From germline, CDR1 is SGHVS and CDR2 FNYEAQ. V lost 5 bases, J lost 7 bases, and 14 bases stayed unmatched. The CDR3 DNA reads TGTGCCAGCAGCCGTCCCGGGACTAGCGGGAGGGCCTCTGGGAATGAGCAGTTCTTC. It specifies CASSRPGTSGRASGNEQFF.

This clone was recorded only once. The chain employs TRBV4-1 and TRBJ2-1; D is possibly TRBD2 (6 bases). Trimming left V 5 bases short and J 10 bases short, with 15 bases between. Germline V gives CDR1 MGHRA, CDR2 YSYEKL. The CDR3 runs to 13 residues. The CDR3 reads CASSFLGGNEQFF. CDR3 coding DNA: TGCGCCAGCAGCTTCCTAGGCGGGAACGAGCAGTTCTTC.

This chain joins TRBV27 and TRBJ2-1; D perhaps matches TRBD1 (6 bases). Germline CDR1 is MNHEY and CDR2 is SMNVEV (reference sequence). V gave up 2 bases and J gave up 7 bases, with 15 bases separating them. CDR3 size: 15 residues. The CDR3 loop reads CASSLGGEIRNEQFF. CDR3 nucleotide sequence: TGTGCCAGCAGTTTAGGGGGCGAGATTCGGAATGAGCAGTTCTTC.

The chain has TRBV7-8 and TRBJ1-1; a possible D gene is TRBD1 (5 bases). The CDR3 runs 15 residues. CDR1 and CDR2 (germline): SGHVS, FQNEAQ. Trimming pared 4 bases from V and 1 base from J, leaving 13 bases between. CDR3 bases: TGTGCCAGCAGCTCGTATTGGGGGGGGAACACTGAAGCTTTCTTT. It is translated as CASSSYWGGNTEAFF. Combining the CDR3 with reference TRBV7-8 and TRBJ1-1 gives the whole variable domain GAGVSQSPRYKVAKRGQDVALRCDPISGHVSLFWYQQALGQGPEFLTYFQNEAQLDKSGLPSDRFFAERPEGSVSTLKIQRTQQEDSAVYLCASSSYWGGNTEAFFGQGTRLTVV.

The chain links TRBV19 to TRBJ1-2; D not certain. CDR3 length: 12 amino acids. CDR1 LNHDA and CDR2 SQIVND come from the germline V gene (reference sequence). The V end lost 3 bases, the J end lost 7 bases, and 9 bases lay between the germline ends. The CDR3 spells CASSIGNVGYTF. The CDR3 DNA follows: TGTGCCAGTAGTATCGGGAACGTTGGCTACACCTTC.

The V call is TRBV6-1, the J call TRBJ1-1, with D unresolved. The CDR3 sequence is 12 residues long. The germline gives CDR1 MNHNS, CDR2 SASEGT. The V end was cut by 5 bases, the J end by 5 bases, with 9 bases between. The CDR3 region is CASSWERTEAFF. The CDR3 DNA follows: TGTGCCAGCAGTTGGGAGAGGACTGAAGCTTTCTTT.

This chain uses TRBV6-5 with TRBJ1-1, with D unresolved. Germline-derived CDR1 and CDR2 are MNHEY and SVGAGI. The V gene lost 2 bases and the J gene lost 3 bases, with 13 bases spanning the gap. This CDR3 is 15 amino acids long. In nucleotides, the CDR3 is TGTGCCAGCAGTTACCTAGGTGTGGGTGACACTGAAGCTTTCTTT. This encodes CASSYLGVGDTEAFF.

The chain carries TRBV10-3 and TRBJ1-1; D is undetermined. Germline V gene sequence: CDR1 ENHRY, CDR2 SYGVKD. Trimming left V 4 bases short and J 3 bases short, with 12 bases between. The CDR3 extends over 14 amino acids. CDR3 bases: TGTGCCATCAGTGGTCGGGGTTCGGACACTGAAGCTTTCTTT. Protein sequence: CAISGRGSDTEAFF.

The rearrangement joins TRBV27 to TRBJ2-1, with 9 bases lining up with TRBD1. The ends lost 7 bases at V and 8 bases at J; junction bases unmatched: 6. Germline loops: CDR1 MNHEY, CDR2 SMNVEV (reference sequence). This CDR3 has 13 amino acids. CDR3 in amino acids: CASTRQGGDEQFF. CDR3 DNA sequence: TGTGCCAGCACCCGACAGGGGGGGGATGAGCAGTTCTTC.

The CDR3 protein is CASSLYSGYSYNEQFF. The CDR3, as DNA: TGTGCCAGCAGCTTATATAGCGGATACTCCTACAATGAGCAGTTCTTC. The chain couples TRBV11-3 to TRBJ2-1; possibly TRBD2 for D (6 bases). Trimming removed 2 bases from V and 0 bases from J, with 11 bases in between. The CDR3 loop spans 16 amino acids. CDR1 SGHNT and CDR2 YENEEA come from the germline V gene.

This chain links TRBV7-8 with TRBJ1-2; tentative D call: TRBD1 (6 bases). V lost 0 bases and J lost 3, with 8 bases in between. The CDR3 loop spans 14 amino acids. The germline V gene has CDR1 SGHVS and CDR2 FQNEAQ. The chain's CDR3 is CASSLAYRDYGYTF. CDR3 DNA: TGTGCCAGCAGCTTAGCCTACAGGGACTATGGCTACACCTTC.

This chain connects TRBV27 to TRBJ2-7, with D possibly matching TRBD2 (6 bases). V was pared by 4 bases and J by 2 bases, with 15 bases between. The germline CDR1 and CDR2 sequences are MNHEY and SMNVEV (reference sequence). The CDR3 extends over 15 amino acids. This CDR3 is CASSSTGLPPYEQYF. CDR3 coding DNA: TGTGCCAGCAGTTCGACGGGACTTCCACCCTACGAGCAGTACTTC.